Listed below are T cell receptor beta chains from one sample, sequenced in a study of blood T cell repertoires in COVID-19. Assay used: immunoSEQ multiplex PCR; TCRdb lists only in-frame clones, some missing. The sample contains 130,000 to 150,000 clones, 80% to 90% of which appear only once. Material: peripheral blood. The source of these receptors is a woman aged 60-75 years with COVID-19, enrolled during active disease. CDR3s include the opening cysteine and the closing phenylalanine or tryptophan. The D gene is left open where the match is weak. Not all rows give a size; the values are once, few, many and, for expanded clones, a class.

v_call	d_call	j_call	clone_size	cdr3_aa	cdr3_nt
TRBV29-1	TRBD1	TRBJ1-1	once	CSARGQTNTEAFF	TGCAGCGCCCGGGGACAGACGAACACTGAAGCTTTCTTT
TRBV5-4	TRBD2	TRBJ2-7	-	CASSFNSGGSYEQYF	TGTGCCAGCAGCTTTAATAGCGGGGGCTCCTACGAGCAGTACTTC
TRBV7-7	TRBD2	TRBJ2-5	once	CASSSVLTSGETQYF	TGTGCTAGCAGCTCGGTCTTGACTAGCGGTGAGACCCAGTACTTC
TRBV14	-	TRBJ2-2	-	CASSQDQGWVGVQPGELFF	TGTGCCAGCAGCCAAGACCAAGGCTGGGTCGGGGTGCAACCCGGGGAGCTGTTTTTT
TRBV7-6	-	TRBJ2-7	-	CASSPEAGLSSYEQYF	TGTGCCAGCAGCCCAGAAGCGGGTCTTAGCTCCTACGAGCAGTACTTC
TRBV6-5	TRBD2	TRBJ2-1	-	CASQNGLAGGKQFF	TGTGCCAGCCAAAATGGCCTAGCGGGGGGAAAGCAGTTCTTC
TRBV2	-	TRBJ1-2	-	CASSEGGDLYGYTF	TGTGCCAGCAGTGAAGGGGGGGACCTCTATGGCTACACCTTC
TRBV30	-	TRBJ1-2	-	CAWSWGGSNYGYTF	TGTGCCTGGAGCTGGGGGGGTTCAAACTATGGCTACACCTTC
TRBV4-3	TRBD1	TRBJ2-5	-	CASSQEDRGGETQYF	TGCGCCAGCAGCCAAGAGGACAGGGGAGGGGAGACCCAGTACTTC
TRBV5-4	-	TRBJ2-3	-	CASSFGTRADTQYF	TGTGCCAGCAGCTTTGGGACAAGGGCAGATACGCAGTATTTT
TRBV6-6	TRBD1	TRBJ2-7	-	CATSPRGPLEQYF	TGTGCCACCTCGCCTAGGGGGCCTCTGGAGCAGTACTTC
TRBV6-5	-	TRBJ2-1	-	CASSYSDYRVNEQFF	TGTGCCAGCAGTTACTCGGATTACAGGGTCAATGAGCAGTTCTTC
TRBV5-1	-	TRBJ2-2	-	CASSLAGASGTTGELFF	TGCGCCAGCAGCTTGGCCGGGGCCTCAGGGACAACCGGGGAGCTGTTTTTT
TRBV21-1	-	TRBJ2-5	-	CASSKEGDRDRHETQYF	TGTGCCAGCAGCAAAGAGGGGGACAGGGACCGCCACGAGACCCAGTACTTC
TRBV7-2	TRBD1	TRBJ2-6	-	CASTTGQTPRGANVLTF	TGTGCCAGCACCACGGGACAGACACCGAGGGGGGCCAACGTCCTGACTTTC
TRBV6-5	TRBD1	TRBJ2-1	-	CASSYPPGTAYNEQFF	TGTGCCAGCAGTTACCCCCCCGGGACAGCCTACAATGAGCAGTTCTTC
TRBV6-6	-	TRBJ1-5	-	CASRSRGGQPQHF	TGTGCCAGCAGAAGCAGGGGTGGTCAGCCCCAGCATTTT
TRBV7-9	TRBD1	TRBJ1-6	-	CASSPSTGGDSPLHF	TGTGCCAGCAGCCCGTCCACAGGGGGCGATTCACCCCTCCACTTT
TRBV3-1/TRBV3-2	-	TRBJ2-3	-	CASSPSLSTDTQYF	TGTGCCAGCAGCCCGTCTCTTAGCACAGATACGCAGTATTTT
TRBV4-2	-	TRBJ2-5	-	CASSRTGLGQYQETQYF	TGTGCCAGCAGCCGAACAGGGCTTGGGCAGTACCAAGAGACCCAGTACTTC
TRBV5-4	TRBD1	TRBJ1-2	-	CASSPTGTAEYGYTF	TGTGCCAGCAGCCCCACCGGGACAGCAGAATATGGCTACACCTTC
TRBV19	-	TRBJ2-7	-	CASSIRGGTAVFYEQYF	TGTGCCAGTAGTATCAGGGGCGGGACAGCTGTTTTCTACGAGCAGTACTTC
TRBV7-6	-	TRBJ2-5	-	CASSLGTEQETQYF	TGTGCCAGCAGCTTAGGGACAGAACAAGAGACCCAGTACTTC
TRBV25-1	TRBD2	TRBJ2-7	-	CASSERGETYEQYF	TGTGCCAGCAGTGAGCGGGGGGAGACCTACGAGCAGTACTTC
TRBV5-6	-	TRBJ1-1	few	CASSLGRLNTEAFF	TGTGCCAGCAGCTTGGGGCGGTTGAACACTGAAGCTTTCTTT
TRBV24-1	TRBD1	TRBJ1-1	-	CATSDTGQGNTEAFF	TGTGCCACCAGTGACACAGGACAGGGGAACACTGAAGCTTTCTTT
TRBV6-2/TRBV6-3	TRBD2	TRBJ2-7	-	CASSQSQLAGTYEQYF	TGTGCCAGCAGTCAAAGTCAACTAGCGGGGACCTACGAGCAGTACTTC
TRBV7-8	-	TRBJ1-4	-	CASSLIRDIVATNEKLFF	TGTGCCAGCAGCTTAATTAGGGACATAGTGGCAACTAATGAAAAACTGTTTTTT
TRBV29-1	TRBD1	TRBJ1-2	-	CSAGQGRWSGYGYTF	TGCAGCGCGGGACAGGGGAGATGGAGTGGCTATGGCTACACCTTC
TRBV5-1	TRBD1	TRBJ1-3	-	CASRTGTGNTIYF	TGCGCCAGCCGGACAGGGACTGGAAACACCATATATTTT
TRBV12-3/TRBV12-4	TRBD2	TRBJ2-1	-	CASAGAYNEQFF	TGTGCCAGCGCGGGGGCCTACAATGAGCAGTTCTTC
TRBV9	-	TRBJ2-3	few	CASTTQTGTDTQYF	TGTGCCAGCACCACCCAGACAGGCACAGATACGCAGTATTTT
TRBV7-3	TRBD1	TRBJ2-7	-	CASSPNGPGGYEQYF	TGTGCCAGCAGCCCCAACGGGCCAGGGGGCTACGAGCAGTACTTC
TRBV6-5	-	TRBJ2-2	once	CASSQTGTTRELFF	TGTGCCAGCAGCCAGACCGGCACTACGAGGGAGCTGTTTTTT
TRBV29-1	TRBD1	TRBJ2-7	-	CSVELDRGMYEQYF	TGCAGCGTTGAACTGGACAGGGGGATGTACGAGCAGTACTTC
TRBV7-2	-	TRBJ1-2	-	CASSLAPGSGYTF	TGTGCCAGCAGCTTAGCGCCAGGGTCTGGCTACACCTTC
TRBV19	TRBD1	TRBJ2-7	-	CASSAGQGGLRQYF	TGTGCCAGTAGTGCTGGACAGGGGGGGCTGCGGCAGTACTTC
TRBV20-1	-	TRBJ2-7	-	CSASDEQGHYYEQYF	TGCAGTGCTAGTGACGAACAGGGACACTACTACGAGCAGTACTTC
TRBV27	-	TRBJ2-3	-	CASSLYLRADTQYF	TGTGCCAGCAGTTTATACCTCAGGGCTGATACGCAGTATTTT
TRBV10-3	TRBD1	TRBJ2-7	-	CAISQTGAAEYEQYF	TGTGCCATCAGTCAAACAGGGGCCGCAGAGTACGAGCAGTACTTC